Listed below are T cell receptor beta chains from one sample, sequenced in a study of shared clonotypes between healthy human individuals. TCRdb's copy holds only in-frame clones and misses some; the assay was immunoSEQ multiplex PCR. Of 2,100,000 or so clones listed, about 94% were seen once; the top ten hold 0.1% to 0.15%. Sequencing used naive CD4+ T cells sorted from blood. The receptors stem from a man between 18 and 29 years old in good health. Both conserved end residues are part of each CDR3.

CDR3aa	v_gene	j_gene
CAWSDMGGDTDTQYF	TRBV30	TRBJ2-3
CASSLMLDQPQHF	TRBV6-4	TRBJ1-5
CASSDRPTANEKLFF	TRBV19	TRBJ1-4
CASGVSGRYNEQFF	TRBV10-2	TRBJ2-1
CASNKAGTGPEKLFF	TRBV6-1	TRBJ1-4
CASSIGTVLTYEQYF	TRBV5-6	TRBJ2-7
CASSYSWTGHYEQYF	TRBV6-5	TRBJ2-7
CAWNRGQETQYF	TRBV30	TRBJ2-5
CASSSRQGGDSPLHF	TRBV11-2	TRBJ1-6
CASSLEGGPGDTQYF	TRBV5-8	TRBJ2-3
CASSVMGPTSTDTQYF	TRBV18	TRBJ2-3
CASSPGDFSYNEQFF	TRBV6-6	TRBJ2-1
CASSAVRSEGYTF	TRBV27	TRBJ1-2
CASDGTASYSNQPQHF	TRBV19	TRBJ1-5
CASSWGTSGSQLNEQFF	TRBV13	TRBJ2-1
CASRGQAIYEQYF	TRBV28	TRBJ2-7
CASSLKASGWGEQFF	TRBV28	TRBJ2-1
CASSLERAGELFF	TRBV4-3	TRBJ2-2
CASSDRVRSRDRVKGQYF	TRBV6-4	TRBJ2-7
CASSQVWGPNSPLHF	TRBV14	TRBJ1-6
CASGLANPGGGYTF	TRBV12-5	TRBJ1-2
CAITDQPNQPQHF	TRBV10-3	TRBJ1-5
CASSFGTGDSSGANVLTF	TRBV5-1	TRBJ2-6
CASSSQGTDTQYF	TRBV5-1	TRBJ2-3
CASSLVGTGIVNSPLHF	TRBV7-2	TRBJ1-6
CASSLDWIIAEQFF	TRBV11-2	TRBJ2-1
CASSYAGTGSTDTQYF	TRBV6-5	TRBJ2-3
CASIGRNTEAFF	TRBV2	TRBJ1-1
CASQQGGNSPLHF	TRBV18	TRBJ1-6
CASSLNNWGFRPQHF	TRBV7-8	TRBJ1-5
CASLGDSTDTQYF	TRBV28	TRBJ2-3
CASSSGGITDTQYF	TRBV6-5	TRBJ2-3
CASGLGFYGYTF	TRBV30	TRBJ1-2
CASSQGGQVTYGYTF	TRBV4-3	TRBJ1-2
CASSQALSGRRADTQYF	TRBV4-1	TRBJ2-3
CASSPLRGESGYTF	TRBV18	TRBJ1-2